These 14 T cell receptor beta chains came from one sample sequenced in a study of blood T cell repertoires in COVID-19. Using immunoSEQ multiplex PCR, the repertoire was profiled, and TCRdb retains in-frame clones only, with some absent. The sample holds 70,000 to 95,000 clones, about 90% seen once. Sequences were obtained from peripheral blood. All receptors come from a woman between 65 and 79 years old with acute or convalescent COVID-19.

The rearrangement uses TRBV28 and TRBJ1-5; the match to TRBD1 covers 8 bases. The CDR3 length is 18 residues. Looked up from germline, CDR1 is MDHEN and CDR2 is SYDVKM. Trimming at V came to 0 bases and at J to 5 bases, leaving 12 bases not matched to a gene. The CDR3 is CASSLWSLDREVHQPQHF. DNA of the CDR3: TGTGCCAGCAGTTTATGGAGTCTGGACAGGGAGGTTCATCAGCCCCAGCATTTT.

CDR3 amino acids: CASRIGQSSLGYTF. In DNA form, the CDR3 reads TGCGCCAGCAGGATTGGACAGAGTTCCCTTGGCTACACCTTC. The rearrangement uses TRBV5-1 and TRBJ1-2; D possibly corresponds to TRBD1 (6 bases). Trimming stripped 5 bases from V and 7 bases from J, with 18 bases between. Looked up from germline, CDR1 is SGHRS and CDR2 is YFSETQ. This CDR3 has 14 residues.

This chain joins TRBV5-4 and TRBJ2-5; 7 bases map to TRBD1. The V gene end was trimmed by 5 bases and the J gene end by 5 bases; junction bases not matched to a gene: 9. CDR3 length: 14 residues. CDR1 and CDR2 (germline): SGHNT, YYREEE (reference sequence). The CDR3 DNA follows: TGTGCCAGCAGAAAAAGGGACAGCGGTGAGACCCAGTACTTC. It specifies CASRKRDSGETQYF.

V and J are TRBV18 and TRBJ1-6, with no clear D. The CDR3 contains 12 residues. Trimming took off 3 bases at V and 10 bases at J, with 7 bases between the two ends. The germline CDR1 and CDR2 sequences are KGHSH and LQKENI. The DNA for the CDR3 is TGTGCCAGCTCACCTGAGAGGTCACCCCTCCACTTT. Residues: CASSPERSPLHF. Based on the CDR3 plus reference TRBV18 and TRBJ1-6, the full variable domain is NAGVMQNPRHLVRRRGQEARLRCSPMKGHSHVYWYRQLPEEGLKFMVYLQKENIIDESGMPKERFSAEFPKEGPSILRIQQVVRGDSAAYFCASSPERSPLHFGNGTRLTVT.

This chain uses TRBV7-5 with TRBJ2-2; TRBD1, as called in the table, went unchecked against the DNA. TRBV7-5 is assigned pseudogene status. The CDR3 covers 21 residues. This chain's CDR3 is CVRSSPPSCRGSGFDTGELFF. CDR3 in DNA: TGTGTCAGAAGCTCTCCCCCGTCATGCAGGGGATCTGGATTTGACACCGGGGAGCTGTTTTTT.

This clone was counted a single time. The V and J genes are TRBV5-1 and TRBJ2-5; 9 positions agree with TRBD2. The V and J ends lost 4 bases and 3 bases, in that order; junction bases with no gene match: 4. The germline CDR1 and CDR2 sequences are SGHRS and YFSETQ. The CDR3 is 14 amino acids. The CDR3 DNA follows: TGCGCCAGCAGCACGGGACTAGCAGAAGAGACCCAGTACTTC. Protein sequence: CASSTGLAEETQYF.

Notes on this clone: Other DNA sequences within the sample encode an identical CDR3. CDR3 nucleotide sequence: TGTGCCAGCAGCCTCCGGACAGGGCCCACTGAAGCTTTCTTT. This sequence encodes CASSLRTGPTEAFF. The chain couples TRBV11-2 to TRBJ1-1; TRBD1 aligns across 8 bases. The CDR3 is made up of 14 amino acids. Germline V gene lookup returns CDR1 SGHAT and CDR2 FQNNGV. The trim removed 5 bases at V and 4 bases at J, leaving 6 bases unmatched. The entire variable domain, with the rest obtained from reference TRBV11-2 and TRBJ1-1, is as follows: EAGVAQSPRYKIIEKRQSVAFWCNPISGHATLYWYQQILGQGPKLLIQFQNNGVVDDSQLPKDRFSAERLKGVDSTLKIQPAKLEDSAVYLCASSLRTGPTEAFFGQGTRLTVV.

This chain's CDR3 is CASSRDNQPQHF. In DNA form, the CDR3 reads TGTGCCAGCAGCCGAGATAATCAGCCCCAGCATTTT. The genes are TRBV7-9 and TRBJ1-5; D ambiguous. The CDR3 spans 12 residues. Germline V CDR1 and CDR2: SEHNR, FQNEAQ (reference sequence). V was pared by 5 bases and J by 4 bases, with 6 bases between.

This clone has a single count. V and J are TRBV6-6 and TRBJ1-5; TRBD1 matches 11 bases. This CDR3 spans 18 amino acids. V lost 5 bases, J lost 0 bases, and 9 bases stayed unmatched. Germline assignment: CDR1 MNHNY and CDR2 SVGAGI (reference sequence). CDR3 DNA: TGTGCCAGCAGTCTTAAGGACAGGGGGCGTAATAGCAATCAGCCCCAGCATTTT. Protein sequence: CASSLKDRGRNSNQPQHF.

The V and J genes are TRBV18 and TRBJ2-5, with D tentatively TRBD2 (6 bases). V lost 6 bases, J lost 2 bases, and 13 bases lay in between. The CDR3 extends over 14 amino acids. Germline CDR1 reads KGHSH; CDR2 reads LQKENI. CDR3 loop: CASSNRGKQETQYF. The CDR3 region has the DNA TGTGCCAGCTCTAACCGGGGGAAGCAAGAGACCCAGTACTTC.

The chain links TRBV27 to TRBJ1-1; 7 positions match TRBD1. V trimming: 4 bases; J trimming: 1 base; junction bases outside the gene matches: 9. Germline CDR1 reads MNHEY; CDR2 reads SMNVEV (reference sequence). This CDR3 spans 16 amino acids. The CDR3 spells CASSSTQGRRNTEAFF. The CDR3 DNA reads TGTGCCAGCAGTTCAACACAGGGGCGGAGGAACACTGAAGCTTTCTTT.

The CDR3 sequence: CATSSSPDRDNQPQHF. DNA for the CDR3: TGTGCCACCAGCAGCAGCCCGGACAGGGATAATCAGCCCCAGCATTTT. The chain carries TRBV15 and TRBJ1-5; 8 nucleotides match TRBD1. Looked up from germline, CDR1 is LNHNV and CDR2 is YYDKDF (reference sequence). There are 16 residues in the CDR3. Trimming removed 3 bases from V and 4 bases from J; junction bases left unmatched: 8.

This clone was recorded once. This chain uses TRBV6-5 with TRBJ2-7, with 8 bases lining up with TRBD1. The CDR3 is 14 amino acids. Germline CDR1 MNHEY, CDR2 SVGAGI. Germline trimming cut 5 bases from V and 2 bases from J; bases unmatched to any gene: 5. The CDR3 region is CASSTGGSPYEQYF. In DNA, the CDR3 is TGTGCCAGCAGTACAGGGGGATCCCCCTACGAGCAGTACTTC.

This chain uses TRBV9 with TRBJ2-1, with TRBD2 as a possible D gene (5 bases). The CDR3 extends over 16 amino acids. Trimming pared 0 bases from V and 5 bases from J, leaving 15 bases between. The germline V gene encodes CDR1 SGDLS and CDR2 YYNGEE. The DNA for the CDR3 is TGTGCCAGCAGCGTAGTGTACGGTGGGAGAAACAATGAGCAGTTCTTC. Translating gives CASSVVYGGRNNEQFF. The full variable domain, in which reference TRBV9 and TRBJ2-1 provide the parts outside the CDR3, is DSGVTQTPKHLITATGQRVTLRCSPRSGDLSVYWYQQSLDQGLQFLIQYYNGEERAKGNILERFSAQQFPDLHSELNLSSLELGDSALYFCASSVVYGGRNNEQFFGPGTRLTVL.